This TCR beta chain was observed in a study of cytomegalovirus exposure and HLA in healthy donors. Study details: The same platform was used for the 90 to 150 validation repertoires and the roughly 730 first-cohort repertoires, a later analysis reported.

On this clone itself: Its matching antigen is unknown.

The study, taken as a whole, reports: The authors listed around 150 TCR beta chains as cytomegalovirus-associated.

Some clones are missing from TCRdb's copy, which holds only in-frame ones; the method was immunoSEQ multiplex PCR. This table holds 150,000 to 180,000 clones, about 88% found once. Sample: PBMCs. This sequence originates from a man aged 18-30 years in good health and CMV-seropositive.

The CDR3 coding sequence is TGTGCCAGCAGCCCGCGAGGGACAGGGGAGCTGTTTTTT. Translating gives CASSPRGTGELFF. This chain connects TRBV6-5 to TRBJ2-2, with D possibly TRBD1 on 6 matching bases. Deletions cut 6 bases from V and 8 bases from J, with 13 bases between. This CDR3 comprises 13 residues. Germline V gives CDR1 MNHEY, CDR2 SVGAGI.